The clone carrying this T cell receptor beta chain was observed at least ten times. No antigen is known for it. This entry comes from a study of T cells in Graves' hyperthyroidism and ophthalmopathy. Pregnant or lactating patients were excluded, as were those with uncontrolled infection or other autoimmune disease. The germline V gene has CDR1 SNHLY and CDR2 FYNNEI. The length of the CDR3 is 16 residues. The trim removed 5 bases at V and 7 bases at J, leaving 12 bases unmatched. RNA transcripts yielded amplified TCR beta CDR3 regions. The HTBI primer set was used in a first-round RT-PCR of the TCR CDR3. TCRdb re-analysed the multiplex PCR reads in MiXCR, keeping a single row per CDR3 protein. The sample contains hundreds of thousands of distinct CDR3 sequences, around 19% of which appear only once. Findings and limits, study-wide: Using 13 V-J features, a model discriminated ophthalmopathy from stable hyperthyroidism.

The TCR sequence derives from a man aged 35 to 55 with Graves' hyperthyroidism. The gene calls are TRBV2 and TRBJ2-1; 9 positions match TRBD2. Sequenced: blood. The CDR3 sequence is CASSRERGASENEQFF. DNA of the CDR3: TGTGCCAGCAGTCGCGAGCGGGGGGCCAGTGAAAATGAGCAGTTCTTC.